The entry below gives a single T cell receptor (beta chain) sequence along with its context. The V and J ends lost 1 base and 6 bases respectively, with 24 bases between them. CDR3 length: 18 amino acids. Germline values: CDR1 LGHNA, CDR2 YNFKEQ. The sample is drawn from a study of blood T cell repertoires in COVID-19. As for the study in general: T cells, B-cell-depleted T cells, or PBMCs supplied cDNA or gDNA.

Authors' analysis steps: Estimation of nucleated cell counts relied on the amplification of reference gene primers. The table came from immunoSEQ multiplex PCR; TCRdb's copy has only in-frame clones and leaves some out. That table furnishes V, J and clone size, whereas the DNA furnished D and trimming. The sample yields under 40,000 clones, 87% seen once. Sequences were obtained from peripheral blood. The chain couples TRBV4-2 to TRBJ1-1; D possibly corresponds to TRBD1 (6 bases). This receptor was taken from a man between 45 and 60 years old with active or convalescent COVID-19. The CDR3 sequence: CASSQGPQGRAVYAEAFF. CDR3 DNA sequence: TGTGCCAGCAGCCAAGGACCACAGGGAAGGGCGGTGTACGCTGAAGCTTTCTTT.